This T cell receptor (beta chain) was profiled in a study of blood T cell repertoires in COVID-19 (dated by TCRdb to about 2020). As for the study more broadly: The collaborator samples originated in the United States, Italy and Spain and spanned the acute and convalescent phases of COVID-19. The material from the prospective study consisted of cDNA or gDNA derived from T cells, B-cell-depleted T cells, or PBMCs. The dataset comprised deeply sampled blood TCRbeta repertoires from subjects exposed to, actively infected with, or recovered from COVID-19. The repertoires were released in a freely available public database intended as a resource for research on the immune response to SARS-CoV-2. The samples were drawn from the first 160 participants of the ongoing ImmuneRACE study and from 950 to 1,500 subjects provided by 6 global collaborators. The sample metadata nearly always contained a de-identified subject ID, COVID-19 status, age in years and sex. Where available, HLA class I and class II types were obtained from metadata supplied by the sample provider rather than from assay-based typing. What the work shows at the level of the full study, not this receptor alone: Clinical and demographic metadata were provided uncurated, with the amount varying by source and participant.

In the prospective study, participants were roughly 18 to 100 years old, resided in fewer than 25 geographic areas of the United States, and were enrolled through a virtual design. To assign participants to cohorts, the prospective study relied on clinical history that participants themselves reported in a screening survey and a study questionnaire. In the prospective study, whole blood, serum and a nasopharyngeal or oropharyngeal swab were collected from each participant by mobile phlebotomists. Prospective study participants could optionally give additional blood draws and questionnaires over an approximately two-month period. Blood samples from the prospective study were shipped frozen or at room temperature prior to DNA extraction. This clone turned up a few times. This clone's antigen is unknown. No base-level quality is on record; no much larger clone is a single base apart. The CDR3 runs 15 amino acids, cysteine and phenylalanine included. The DNA shown is the 45-base CDR3, in frame from base 1. Trimming costs V 4 bases and J 2 bases, and their ends lie 15 bases apart. The germline V gene yields MGHRA for CDR1 and YSYEKL for CDR2.

TCRbeta CDR3 regions were amplified from genomic DNA by means of the immunoSEQ Assay, a bias-controlled multiplex PCR. The study's own analysis went as follows. Nucleated cell counts per sample were estimated from amplification of reference gene primers within the assay. To quantify the absolute abundance of each unique TCRbeta CDR3 rearrangement, sequence reads were collapsed and filtered. For each sample, productive Simpson clonality was calculated by taking the square root of Simpson's diversity index across productive rearrangements. TCRdb carries this immuneACCESS record with in-frame sequences only. Its versions omit some clonotypes, under half of them owing to an unresolved V gene in the studies checked, with the rest unexplained. The V and J calls and clone size are taken from that table; D and trimming were inferred from the DNA. The sample table records 200,000 to 300,000 clones; about 87% of these occur just once. The ten largest make up around 1.3% of the sample.

The chain is encoded by TRBV4-1 joined to TRBJ2-7; the D gene is perhaps TRBD2, on 6 matching bases. The specimen was PBMCs or T cells enriched from blood (not recorded which). This sequence was found in a woman in her thirties or forties with acute COVID-19. The base sequence is TGCGCCAGCAGCCTCCTCGGGGGTAGCACCTACGAGCAGTACTTC. It is translated as CASSLLGGSTYEQYF.